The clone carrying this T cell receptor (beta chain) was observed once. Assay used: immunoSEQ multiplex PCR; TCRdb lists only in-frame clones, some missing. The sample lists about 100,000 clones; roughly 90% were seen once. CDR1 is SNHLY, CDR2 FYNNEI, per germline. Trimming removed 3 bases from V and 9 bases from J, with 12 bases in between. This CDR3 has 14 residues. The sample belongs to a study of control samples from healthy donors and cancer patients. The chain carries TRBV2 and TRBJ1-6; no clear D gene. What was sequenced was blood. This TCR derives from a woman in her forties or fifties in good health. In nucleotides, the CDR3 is TGTGCCAGCAGTGAGGGCGTTCAAAGTTCACCCCTCCACTTT. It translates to CASSEGVQSSPLHF.